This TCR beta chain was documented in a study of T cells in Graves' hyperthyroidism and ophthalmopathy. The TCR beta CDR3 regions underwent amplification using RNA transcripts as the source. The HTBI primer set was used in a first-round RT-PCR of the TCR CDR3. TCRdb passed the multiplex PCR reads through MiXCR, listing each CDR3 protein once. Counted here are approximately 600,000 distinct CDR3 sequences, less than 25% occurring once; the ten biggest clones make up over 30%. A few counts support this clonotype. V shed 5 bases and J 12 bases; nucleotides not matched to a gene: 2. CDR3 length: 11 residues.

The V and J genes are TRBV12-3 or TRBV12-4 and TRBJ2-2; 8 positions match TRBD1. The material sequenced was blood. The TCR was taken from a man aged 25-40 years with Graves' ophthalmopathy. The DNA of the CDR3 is TGTGCCAGCAGTCCAGGGGGCAAGCTGTTTTTT. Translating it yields CASSPGGKLFF.